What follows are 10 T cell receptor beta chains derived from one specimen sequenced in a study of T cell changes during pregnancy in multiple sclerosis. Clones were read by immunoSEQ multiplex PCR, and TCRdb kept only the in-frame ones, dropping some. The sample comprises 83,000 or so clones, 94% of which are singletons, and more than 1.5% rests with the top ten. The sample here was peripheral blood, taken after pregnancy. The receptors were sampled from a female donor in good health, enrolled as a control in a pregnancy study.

CDR3 bases: TGCGCCAGCAGCCCAAATGGGGACTCTTCACCTGAGCAGTTCTTC. As protein: CASSPNGDSSPEQFF. This rearrangement joins TRBV4-1 to TRBJ2-1; the D gene is possibly TRBD2 (6 bases). Trimming took 4 bases from V and 9 from J, leaving 19 bases between them. This CDR3 comprises 15 residues. Germline-derived CDR1 and CDR2 are MGHRA and YSYEKL.

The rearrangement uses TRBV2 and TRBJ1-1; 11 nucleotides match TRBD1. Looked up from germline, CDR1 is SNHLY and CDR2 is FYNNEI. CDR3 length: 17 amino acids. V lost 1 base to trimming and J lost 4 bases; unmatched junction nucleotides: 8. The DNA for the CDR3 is TGTGCCAGCAGTGAAGGGAACTTGGGGACAGGGGGCACTGAAGCTTTCTTT. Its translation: CASSEGNLGTGGTEAFF.

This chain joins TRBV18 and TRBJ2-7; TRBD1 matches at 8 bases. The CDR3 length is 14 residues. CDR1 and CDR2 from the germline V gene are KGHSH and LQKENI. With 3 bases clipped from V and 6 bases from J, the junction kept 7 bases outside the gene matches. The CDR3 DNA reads TGTGCCAGCTCACCTGCCCAGGGGGCGGGCGAGCAGTACTTC. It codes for CASSPAQGAGEQYF.

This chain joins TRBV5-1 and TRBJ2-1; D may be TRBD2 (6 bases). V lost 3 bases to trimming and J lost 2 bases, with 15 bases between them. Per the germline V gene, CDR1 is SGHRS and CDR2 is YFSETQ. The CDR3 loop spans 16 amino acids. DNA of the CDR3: TGCGCCAGCAGCTACTCCGGGACGGGGGCCTACAATGAGCAGTTCTTC. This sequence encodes CASSYSGTGAYNEQFF.

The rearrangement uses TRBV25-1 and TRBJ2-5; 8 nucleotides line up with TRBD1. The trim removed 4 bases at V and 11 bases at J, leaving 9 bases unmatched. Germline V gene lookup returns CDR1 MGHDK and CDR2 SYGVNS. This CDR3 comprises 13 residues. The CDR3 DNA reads TGTGCCAGCAGTGCGTCATCCGGGACAGGACAGTACTTC. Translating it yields CASSASSGTGQYF.

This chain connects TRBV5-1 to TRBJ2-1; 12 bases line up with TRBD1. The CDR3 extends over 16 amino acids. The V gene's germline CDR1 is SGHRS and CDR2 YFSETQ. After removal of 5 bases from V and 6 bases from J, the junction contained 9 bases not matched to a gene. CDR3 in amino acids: CASSSTGTGGSNEQFF. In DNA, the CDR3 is TGCGCCAGCAGTTCGACCGGGACAGGGGGCTCCAATGAGCAGTTCTTC.

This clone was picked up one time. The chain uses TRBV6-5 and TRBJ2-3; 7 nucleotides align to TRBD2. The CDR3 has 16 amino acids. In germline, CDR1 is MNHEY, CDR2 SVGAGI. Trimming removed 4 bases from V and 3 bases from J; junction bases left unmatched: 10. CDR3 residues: CASSSPSGEGTDTQYF. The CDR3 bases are TGTGCCAGCAGTTCCCCCTCCGGGGAGGGAACAGATACGCAGTATTTT.

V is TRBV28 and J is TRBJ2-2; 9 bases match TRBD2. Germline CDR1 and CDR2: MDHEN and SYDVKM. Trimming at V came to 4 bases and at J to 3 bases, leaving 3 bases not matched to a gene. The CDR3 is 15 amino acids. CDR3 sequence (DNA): TGTGCCAGCAGTTGGACTAGCGACCACACCGGGGAGCTGTTTTTT. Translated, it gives CASSWTSDHTGELFF. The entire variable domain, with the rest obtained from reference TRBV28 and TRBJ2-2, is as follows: DVKVTQSSRYLVKRTGEKVFLECVQDMDHENMFWYRQDPGLGLRLIYFSYDVKMKEKGDIPEGYSVSREKKERFSLILESASTNQTSMYLCASSWTSDHTGELFFGEGSRLTVL.

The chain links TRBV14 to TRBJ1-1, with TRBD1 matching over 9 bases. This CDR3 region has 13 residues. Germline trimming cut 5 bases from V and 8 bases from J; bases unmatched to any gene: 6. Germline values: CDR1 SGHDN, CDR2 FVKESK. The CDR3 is CASSFGQGNEAFF. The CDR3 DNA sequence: TGTGCCAGCAGCTTCGGACAGGGGAACGAAGCTTTCTTT.

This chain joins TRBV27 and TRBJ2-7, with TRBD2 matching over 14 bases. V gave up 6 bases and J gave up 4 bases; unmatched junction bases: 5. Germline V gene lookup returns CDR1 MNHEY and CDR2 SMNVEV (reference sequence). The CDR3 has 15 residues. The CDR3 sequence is CASRPGTSGRYEQYF. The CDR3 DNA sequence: TGTGCCAGCAGACCTGGGACTAGCGGGAGATACGAGCAGTACTTC.